Below, one T cell receptor (beta chain) is given with its context. As yet, its antigen is unknown. The method was immunoSEQ multiplex PCR; TCRdb's version includes in-frame clones alone and lacks a portion of them. The data show some 29,000 clones, 80% to 90% seen once. This sample was taken from a study of T cells in localized non-small cell lung cancer. Study-wide points: Adjacent uninvolved lung had the highest clonality, suggesting focused antigen responses. Higher blood T cell density went with longer overall survival. A median of around 60 of the top 100 tumor clones appeared in adjacent lung, which was paired and uninvolved.

The CDR3 consists of 15 residues. The germline V gene encodes CDR1 SGHRS and CDR2 YFSETQ. V was clipped by 0 bases and J by 2 bases; unmatched bases: 2. The rearrangement joins TRBV5-1 to TRBJ2-3; 8 nucleotides agree with TRBD1. The source is a male donor older than 55 with stage I lung adenocarcinoma. The sample was peripheral blood, taken before any cancer treatment. The CDR3 protein is CASSLGQGTTDTQYF. The CDR3 DNA follows: TGCGCCAGCAGCTTGGGACAGGGGACCACAGATACGCAGTATTTT.